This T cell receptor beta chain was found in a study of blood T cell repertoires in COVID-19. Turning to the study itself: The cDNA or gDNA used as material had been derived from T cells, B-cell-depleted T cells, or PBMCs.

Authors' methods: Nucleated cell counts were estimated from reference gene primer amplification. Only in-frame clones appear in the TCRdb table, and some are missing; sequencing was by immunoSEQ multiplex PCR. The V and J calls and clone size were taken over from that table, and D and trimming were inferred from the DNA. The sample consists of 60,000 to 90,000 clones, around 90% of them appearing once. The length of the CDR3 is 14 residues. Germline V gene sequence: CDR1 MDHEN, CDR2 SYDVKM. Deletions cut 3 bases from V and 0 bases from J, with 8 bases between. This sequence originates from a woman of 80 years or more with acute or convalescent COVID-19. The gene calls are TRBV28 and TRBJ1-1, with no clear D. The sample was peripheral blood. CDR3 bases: TGTGCCAGCAGTTTGTGGCAGATGAACACTGAAGCTTTCTTT. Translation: CASSLWQMNTEAFF.